Following are 9 T cell receptor beta chains from one sample sequenced in a study of beta chain features in type 1 diabetes. All of the isolated RNA was reverse transcribed, so expressed TCRB transcripts were sequenced. Clones were sequenced by immunoSEQ multiplex PCR, and TCRdb holds only the in-frame ones, with some missing. Of hundreds of thousands of clones listed, about 15% are singletons. Sequencing was done on a sample of central memory CD4+ T cells from blood. These receptors all come from a man aged 30-40 years in good health.

This chain links TRBV7-3 with TRBJ2-1; TRBD1 matches 7 bases. Germline V gives CDR1 SGHTA, CDR2 FQGTGA. The V and J ends lost 5 bases and 4 bases, in that order; junction bases with no gene match: 8. The length of the CDR3 is 15 residues. The CDR3: CASSLEGQIYNEQFF. The CDR3 DNA reads as TGTGCCAGCAGCCTTGAGGGACAGATATACAATGAGCAGTTCTTC.

There are a few counts of this clone. Different DNA sequences within this sample yield the same CDR3. This chain joins TRBV29-1 and TRBJ2-5; unclear D gene. The CDR3 has 13 residues. The ends were cut back, 3 bases at V and 0 bases at J, with 8 bases in the middle. Germline-derived CDR1 and CDR2 are SQVTM and ANQGSEA. The CDR3 sequence: CSVENSNQETQYF. The CDR3 DNA sequence: TGCAGCGTTGAGAACAGCAACCAAGAGACCCAGTACTTC. The whole variable domain, filled in from reference TRBV29-1 and TRBJ2-5, reads SAVISQKPSRDICQRGTSLTIQCQVDSQVTMMFWYRQQPGQSLTLIATANQGSEATYESGFVIDKFPISRPNLTFSTLTVSNMSPEDSSIYLCSVENSNQETQYFGPGTRLLVL.

This clone was detected only once. V and J are TRBV2 and TRBJ2-7, with 10 bases identical to TRBD2. Germline lookup yields CDR1 SNHLY and CDR2 FYNNEI. V lost 2 bases, J lost 4 bases, and 11 bases stayed unmatched. The CDR3 is 17 residues long. The CDR3 reads CASSESLAGAFGYEQYV. For the CDR3, the DNA is TGTGCCAGCAGTGAAAGTCTAGCGGGAGCTTTTGGATACGAGCAGTACGTC.

Here the CDR3 reads CASSQETGINTQYF. The CDR3 DNA is TGCGCCAGCAGCCAGGAGACAGGGATCAATACGCAGTATTTT. This chain joins TRBV4-1 and TRBJ2-3; TRBD1 matches 7 bases. The CDR3 sequence is 14 residues long. With 3 bases clipped from V and 7 bases from J, the junction kept 7 bases outside the gene matches. Germline CDR1 is MGHRA and CDR2 is YSYEKL.

This clone has a handful of counts. The genes are TRBV11-3 and TRBJ1-5; D is ambiguous. Trimming took 6 bases from V and 4 from J, leaving 13 bases between them. The germline CDR1 and CDR2 sequences are SGHNT and YENEEA. The CDR3 consists of 14 residues. This chain's CDR3 is CASSMNGPNQPQHF. The CDR3 bases are TGTGCCAGCAGTATGAATGGCCCTAATCAGCCCCAGCATTTT.

This clone has a handful of counts. This specimen includes other DNA sequences encoding the same CDR3. The V gene is TRBV7-2, the J gene TRBJ1-6, with 7 bases matching TRBD1. Trimming took 5 bases from V and 10 from J; bases not matched to a gene: 8. Germline values: CDR1 SGHTA, CDR2 FQGNSA. The CDR3 contains 14 residues. The CDR3 nucleotides read TGTGCCAGCAGCCGCGGGACAGTGGGGTCACCCCTCCACTTT. Its protein product is CASSRGTVGSPLHF.

This clone was counted between two and nine times. The genes are TRBV7-2 and TRBJ2-7; 8 bases are a match to TRBD1. V trimming: 5 bases; J trimming: 5 bases; junction bases outside the gene matches: 8. The CDR3 covers 14 residues. The germline CDR1 and CDR2 sequences are SGHTA and FQGNSA. CDR3 DNA sequence: TGTGCCAGCAGCCTCTCCAGGGGGCGGGACGAGCAGTACGTC. It specifies CASSLSRGRDEQYV.

This chain connects TRBV12-2 to TRBJ2-7; TRBD2, the table's D call, lacks a check against the DNA. TRBV12-2 constitutes a pseudogene. This CDR3 region has 15 residues. CDR3 sequence: CASRLTSGSGYEQYV. The CDR3 coding sequence is TGTGCAAGTCGCCTTACTAGCGGGAGTGGCTACGAGCAGTACGTC.

The chain carries TRBV2 and TRBJ2-1; no reliable D call. Per germline, CDR1 SNHLY and CDR2 FYNNEI. Trimming shortened V by 2 bases and J by 0 bases, and 11 bases separated the two germline ends. The CDR3 consists of 16 residues. The DNA of the CDR3 is TGTGCCAGCAGTGAATCTGGGTTTAGCTCCTACAATGAGCAGTTCTTC. It yields the protein CASSESGFSSYNEQFF. The entire variable domain, with the rest obtained from reference TRBV2 and TRBJ2-1, is as follows: EPEVTQTPSHQVTQMGQEVILRCVPISNHLYFYWYRQILGQKVEFLVSFYNNEISEKSEIFDDQFSVERPDGSNFTLKIRSTKLEDSAMYFCASSESGFSSYNEQFFGPGTRLTVL.